This entry lists 3 T cell receptor beta chains sequenced from one sample in a study of T cell responses to AZD1222 COVID-19 vaccine. Some clones are missing from TCRdb's copy, which holds only in-frame ones; the method was immunoSEQ multiplex PCR. The table shows roughly 87,000 clones, with almost 90% occurring only once. The sample in question was peripheral blood, obtained 28 days after the second AZD1222 dose. The receptors come from an adult who received the AZD1222 COVID-19 vaccine.

The chain recombines TRBV7-9 with TRBJ1-1, with 8 bases fitting TRBD1. The germline V gene encodes CDR1 SEHNR and CDR2 FQNEAQ (reference sequence). The CDR3 length is 13 residues. J lost 11 bases, V lost 3 bases, and 8 bases had no gene match. The CDR3 coding sequence is TGTGCCAGCAGCTTTTACAGGGGGGCTAGGGCTTTCTTT. This codes for CASSFYRGARAFF.

The V call is TRBV4-1, the J call TRBJ2-3, with TRBD2 matching 11 bases. V dropped 4 bases and J dropped 0; count of bases not matched to a gene: 21. Per germline, CDR1 MGHRA and CDR2 YSYEKL. The CDR3 runs to 22 residues. The CDR3 DNA reads TGCGCCAGCAGCCCCTACGCACCAACCGGGACTAGCGGAAGAATTAGCACAGATACGCAGTATTTT. Translating it yields CASSPYAPTGTSGRISTDTQYF.

Note on this clone: An end of the junction differs from the germline gene, which may be a read error. The rearrangement links TRBV25-1 to TRBJ2-1; no clear D gene. Germline values: CDR1 MGHDK, CDR2 SYGVNS. The CDR3 totals 13 residues. This chain's CDR3 is CASSESSNNEQFF. The DNA of the CDR3 is TGTGCCAGCAGTGAAAGCTCCAACAATGAGCAGTTCTTC.